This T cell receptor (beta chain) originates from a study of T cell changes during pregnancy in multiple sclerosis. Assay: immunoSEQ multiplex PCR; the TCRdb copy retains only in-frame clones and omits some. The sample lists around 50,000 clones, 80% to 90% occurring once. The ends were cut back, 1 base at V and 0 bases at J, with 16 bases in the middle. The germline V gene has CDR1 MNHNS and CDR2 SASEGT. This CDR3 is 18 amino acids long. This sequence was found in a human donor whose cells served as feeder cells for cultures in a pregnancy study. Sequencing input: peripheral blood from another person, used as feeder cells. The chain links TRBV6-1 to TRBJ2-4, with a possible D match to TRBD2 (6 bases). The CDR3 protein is CASSEGRWGEVAKNIQYF. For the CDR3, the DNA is TGTGCCAGCAGTGAAGGGAGGTGGGGGGAGGTAGCCAAAAACATTCAGTACTTC.